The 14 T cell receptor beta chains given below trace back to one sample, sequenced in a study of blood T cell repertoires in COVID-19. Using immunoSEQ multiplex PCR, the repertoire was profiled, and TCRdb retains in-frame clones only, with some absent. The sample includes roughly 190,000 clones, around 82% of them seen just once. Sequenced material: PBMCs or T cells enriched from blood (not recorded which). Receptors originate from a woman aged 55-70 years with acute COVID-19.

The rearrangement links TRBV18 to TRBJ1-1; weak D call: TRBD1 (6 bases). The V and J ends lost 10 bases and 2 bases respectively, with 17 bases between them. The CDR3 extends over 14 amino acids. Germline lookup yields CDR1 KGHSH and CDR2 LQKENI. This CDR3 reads CATTPQGANTEAFF. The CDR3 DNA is TGTGCCACCACCCCACAGGGTGCCAACACTGAAGCTTTCTTT. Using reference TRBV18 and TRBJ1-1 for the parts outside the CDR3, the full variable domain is NAGVMQNPRHLVRRRGQEARLRCSPMKGHSHVYWYRQLPEEGLKFMVYLQKENIIDESGMPKERFSAEFPKEGPSILRIQQVVRGDSAAYFCATTPQGANTEAFFGQGTRLTVV.

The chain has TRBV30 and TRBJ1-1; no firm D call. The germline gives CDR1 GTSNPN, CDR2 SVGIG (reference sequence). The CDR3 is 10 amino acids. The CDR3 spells CASGRTEAFF. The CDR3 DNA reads TGTGCGTCCGGGAGAACTGAAGCTTTCTTT.

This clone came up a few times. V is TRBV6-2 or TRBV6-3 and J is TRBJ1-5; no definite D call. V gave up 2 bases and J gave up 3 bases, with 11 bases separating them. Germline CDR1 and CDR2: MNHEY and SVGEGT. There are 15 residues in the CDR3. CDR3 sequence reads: CASSYPGEVNQPQHF. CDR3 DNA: TGTGCCAGCAGTTACCCTGGGGAGGTCAATCAGCCCCAGCATTTT.

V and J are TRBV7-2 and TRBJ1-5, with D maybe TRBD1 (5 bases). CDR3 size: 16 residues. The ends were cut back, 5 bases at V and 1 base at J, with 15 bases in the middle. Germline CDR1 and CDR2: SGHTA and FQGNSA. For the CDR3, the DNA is TGTGCCAGCAGCCCCCACCAGGGCGGAAGCAATCAGCCCCAGCATTTT. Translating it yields CASSPHQGGSNQPQHF.

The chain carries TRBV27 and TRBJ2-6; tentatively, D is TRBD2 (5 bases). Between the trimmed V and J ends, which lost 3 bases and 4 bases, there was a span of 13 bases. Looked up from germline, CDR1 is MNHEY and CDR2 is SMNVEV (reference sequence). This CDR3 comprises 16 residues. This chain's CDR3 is CASSFSRGGGANVLTF. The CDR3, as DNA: TGTGCCAGCAGTTTCTCTCGCGGAGGCGGGGCCAACGTCCTGACTTTC.

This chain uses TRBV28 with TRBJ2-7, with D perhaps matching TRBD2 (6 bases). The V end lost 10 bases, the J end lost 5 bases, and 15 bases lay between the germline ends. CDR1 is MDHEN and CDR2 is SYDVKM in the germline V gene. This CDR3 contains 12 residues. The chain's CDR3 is CATTGGPDEQYV. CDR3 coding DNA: TGTGCCACGACCGGGGGACCCGACGAGCAGTACGTC.

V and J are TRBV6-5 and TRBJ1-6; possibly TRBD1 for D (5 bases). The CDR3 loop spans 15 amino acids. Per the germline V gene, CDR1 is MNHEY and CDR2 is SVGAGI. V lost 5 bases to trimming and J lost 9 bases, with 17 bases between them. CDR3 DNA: TGTGCCAGCAGTAAGGGGCGAGAACCTAGTTCACCCCTCCACTTT. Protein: CASSKGREPSSPLHF.

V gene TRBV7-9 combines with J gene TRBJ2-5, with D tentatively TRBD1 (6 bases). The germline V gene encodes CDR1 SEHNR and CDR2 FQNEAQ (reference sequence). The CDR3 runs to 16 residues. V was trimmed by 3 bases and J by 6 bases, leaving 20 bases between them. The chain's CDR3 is CASSFHPSTGGKTQYF. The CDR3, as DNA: TGTGCCAGCAGCTTCCACCCTTCGACAGGTGGGAAGACCCAGTACTTC.

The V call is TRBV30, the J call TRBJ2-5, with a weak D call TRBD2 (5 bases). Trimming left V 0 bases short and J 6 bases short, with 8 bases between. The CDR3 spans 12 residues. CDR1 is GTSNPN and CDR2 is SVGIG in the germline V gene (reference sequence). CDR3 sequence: CAWSVSGKTQYF. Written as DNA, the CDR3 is TGTGCCTGGAGTGTATCGGGGAAGACCCAGTACTTC.

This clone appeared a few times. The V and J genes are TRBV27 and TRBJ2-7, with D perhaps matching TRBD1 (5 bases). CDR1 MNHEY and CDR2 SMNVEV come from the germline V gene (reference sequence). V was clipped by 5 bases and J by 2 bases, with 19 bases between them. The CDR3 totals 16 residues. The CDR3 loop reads CASSPLTARITYEQYF. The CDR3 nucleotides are TGTGCCAGCAGTCCGCTGACAGCTCGAATTACCTACGAGCAGTACTTC.

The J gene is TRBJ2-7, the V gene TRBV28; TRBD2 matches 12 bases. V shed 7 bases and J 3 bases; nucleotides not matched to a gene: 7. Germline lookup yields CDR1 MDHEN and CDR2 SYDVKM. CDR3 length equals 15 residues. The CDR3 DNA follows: TGTGCCAGCACCGAGGGACTAGCGGGCGTCTACGAGCAGTACGTC. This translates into CASTEGLAGVYEQYV.

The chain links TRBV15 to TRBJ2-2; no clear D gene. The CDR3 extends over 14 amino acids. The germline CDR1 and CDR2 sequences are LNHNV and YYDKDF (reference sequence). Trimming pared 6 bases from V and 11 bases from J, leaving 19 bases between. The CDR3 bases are TGTGCCACCAGTGTCGGTTTTGGTTTTCGAGAGCTGTTTTTT. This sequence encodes CATSVGFGFRELFF.

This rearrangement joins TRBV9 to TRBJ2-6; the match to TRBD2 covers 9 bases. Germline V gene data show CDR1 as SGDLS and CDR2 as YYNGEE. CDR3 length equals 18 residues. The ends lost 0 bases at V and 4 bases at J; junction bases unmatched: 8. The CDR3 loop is CASSVVLAGVPGANVLTF. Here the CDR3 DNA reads TGTGCCAGCAGCGTAGTATTAGCGGGAGTACCAGGGGCCAACGTCCTGACTTTC.

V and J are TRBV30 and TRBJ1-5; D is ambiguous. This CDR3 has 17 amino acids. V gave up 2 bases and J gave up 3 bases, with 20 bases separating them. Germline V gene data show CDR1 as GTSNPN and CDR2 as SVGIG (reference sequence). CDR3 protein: CAWSNPIQHRFNQPQHF. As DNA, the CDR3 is TGTGCCTGGAGTAACCCCATACAGCATAGATTCAATCAGCCCCAGCATTTT.